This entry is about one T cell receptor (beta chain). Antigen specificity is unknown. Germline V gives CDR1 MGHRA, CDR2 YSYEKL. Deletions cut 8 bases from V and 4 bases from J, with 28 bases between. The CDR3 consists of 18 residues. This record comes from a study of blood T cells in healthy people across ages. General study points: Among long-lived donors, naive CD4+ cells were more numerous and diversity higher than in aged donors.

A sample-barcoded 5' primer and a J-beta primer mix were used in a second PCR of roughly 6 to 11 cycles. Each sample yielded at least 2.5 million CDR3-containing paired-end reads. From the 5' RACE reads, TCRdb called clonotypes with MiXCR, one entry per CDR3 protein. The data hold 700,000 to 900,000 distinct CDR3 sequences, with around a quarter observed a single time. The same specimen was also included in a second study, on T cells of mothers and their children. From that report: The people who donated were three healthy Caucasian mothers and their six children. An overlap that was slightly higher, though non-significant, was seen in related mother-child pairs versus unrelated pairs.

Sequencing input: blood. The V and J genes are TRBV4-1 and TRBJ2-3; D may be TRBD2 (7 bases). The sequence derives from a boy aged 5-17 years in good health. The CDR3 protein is CASGKQGIVGGPADTQYF. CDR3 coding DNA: TGCGCCAGCGGCAAGCAAGGGATAGTGGGGGGGCCAGCAGATACGCAGTATTTT.